A selection of T cell receptor beta chains follows, all from one sample in a study of tumor-infiltrating lymphocytes in oesophageal squamous cell carcinoma. TCRdb redid the calling of the PCR reads with MiXCR, one entry per CDR3 protein. The sample has roughly 14,000 distinct CDR3 sequences, approximately 50% seen once. Material for sequencing was esophageal tumor tissue. These receptors all come from a male donor with esophageal squamous cell carcinoma. Both conserved end residues are part of each CDR3. D genes are given only for firm matches. Clone size, where shown, is once, few, many, or a class for clones that have expanded.

D gene	V gene	clone size	J gene	CDR3 protein	CDR3 DNA
NA	TRBV7-2	NA	TRBJ2-1	CASSLGELEQFF	TGTGCCAGCAGCTTAGGGGAGCTTGAGCAGTTCTTC
NA	TRBV9	NA	TRBJ2-7	CASSVGPDVSYEQYF	TGTGCCAGCAGCGTAGGCCCGGACGTCTCCTACGAGCAGTACTTC
NA	TRBV7-3	NA	TRBJ2-7	CASSLNLRAEQYF	TGTGCCAGCAGCTTAAACCTCCGGGCCGAGCAGTACTTC
NA	TRBV10-3	many	TRBJ1-2	CATSNEGNYGYTF	TGTGCCACATCAAACGAAGGTAACTATGGCTACACCTTC
TRBD2	TRBV19	many	TRBJ2-3	CASSIYGLAGTDTQYF	TGTGCCAGTAGTATTTACGGACTAGCGGGCACAGATACGCAGTATTTT
TRBD2	TRBV7-3	NA	TRBJ2-7	CASSLVTSGGNNEQYF	TGTGCCAGCAGCTTAGTCACTAGCGGGGGAAACAATGAGCAGTACTTC
TRBD1	TRBV7-9	medium-sized	TRBJ2-3	CASSSLGQGTPWQYF	TGTGCCAGCAGCTCCCTAGGACAGGGGACTCCATGGCAGTATTTT
NA	TRBV7-2	NA	TRBJ2-1	CASSSDLFSYNEQFF	TGTGCCAGCAGCTCAGACTTGTTCTCCTACAATGAGCAGTTCTTC
TRBD1	TRBV23-1	NA	TRBJ2-7	CASNPSRDSYNEQYF	TGCGCCAGCAATCCCAGCAGGGACAGCTACAATGAGCAGTACTTC
NA	TRBV7-8	NA	TRBJ2-7	CASSLGLAGGFYEQYF	TGTGCCAGCAGCTTGGGTTTGGCGGGTGGATTCTACGAGCAGTACTTC